This is a list of T cell receptor beta chains from one sample in a study of shared clonotypes between healthy human individuals. Repertoires were generated with immunoSEQ multiplex PCR, while TCRdb's copy carries only in-frame clones and drops some. The sample carries over a million clones, roughly 96% recorded once. The sequenced sample was naive CD4+ T cells sorted from blood. These receptors were collected from a man aged 25-45 years in good health. Both conserved end residues are part of each CDR3. D genes are given only for firm matches. Not all rows give a size; the values are once, few, many and, for expanded clones, a class.

D: TRBD1; J: TRBJ2-7; V: TRBV6-1; size: -; CDR3: CASSEAGTGDYEQYF; DNA: TGTGCCAGCAGTGAAGCGGGGACAGGAGACTACGAGCAGTACTTC
D: -; J: TRBJ2-2; V: TRBV7-9; size: -; CDR3: CASSLNAGELFF; DNA: TGTGCCAGCAGCTTAAATGCCGGGGAGCTGTTTTTT
D: -; J: TRBJ2-7; V: TRBV5-4; size: -; CDR3: CASSTQLTGTYEQYF; DNA: TGTGCCAGCAGCACTCAACTCACGGGTACATACGAGCAGTACTTC
D: -; J: TRBJ2-5; V: TRBV28; size: -; CDR3: CASSLPAQTQYF; DNA: TGTGCCAGCAGTTTACCCGCGCAGACCCAGTACTTC
D: -; J: TRBJ2-7; V: TRBV18; size: -; CDR3: CASSPPQLHHEQYF; DNA: TGTGCCAGCTCACCACCGCAGTTACACCACGAGCAGTACTTC
D: TRBD2; J: TRBJ2-3; V: TRBV5-1; size: -; CDR3: CASSLGGLAGGDTQYF; DNA: TGCGCCAGCAGCTTGGGAGGACTAGCGGGAGGAGATACGCAGTATTTT
D: -; J: TRBJ2-2; V: TRBV6-5; size: -; CDR3: CASSYDLGGELFF; DNA: TGTGCCAGCAGTTACGACTTGGGCGGGGAGCTGTTTTTT
D: TRBD2; J: TRBJ2-7; V: TRBV2; size: -; CDR3: CASKGSGISSYEQYF; DNA: TGTGCCAGCAAGGGTAGCGGGATCAGCTCCTACGAGCAGTACTTC
D: TRBD2; J: TRBJ2-3; V: TRBV13; size: -; CDR3: CASSLGGRGTDTQYF; DNA: TGTGCCAGCAGCTTGGGAGGGCGGGGCACAGATACGCAGTATTTT
D: TRBD2; J: TRBJ2-1; V: TRBV6-1; size: -; CDR3: CASSEALAGVNEQFF; DNA: TGTGCCAGCAGTGAAGCGCTAGCGGGAGTGAATGAGCAGTTCTTC
D: -; J: TRBJ1-2; V: TRBV19; size: -; CDR3: CASSILERESGYTF; DNA: TGTGCCAGTAGTATCCTTGAACGGGAGAGTGGCTACACCTTC
D: TRBD2; J: TRBJ2-2; V: TRBV19; size: -; CDR3: CASSTLPGLAAVTGELFF; DNA: TGTGCCAGTAGTACTCTCCCGGGACTAGCGGCTGTAACCGGGGAGCTGTTTTTT
D: TRBD1; J: TRBJ1-1; V: TRBV6-5; size: once; CDR3: CASSGQGSRTTFF; DNA: TGTGCCAGCAGTGGACAGGGTTCGAGGACTACTTTCTTT
D: -; J: TRBJ2-3; V: TRBV5-1; size: -; CDR3: CASSEGGDTDTQYF; DNA: TGCGCCAGCAGCGAGGGTGGTGACACAGATACGCAGTATTTT
D: TRBD2; J: TRBJ2-7; V: TRBV10-3; size: -; CDR3: CAISPREDYEQYF; DNA: TGTGCCATCAGTCCGCGGGAGGACTACGAGCAGTACTTC
D: TRBD1; J: TRBJ1-5; V: TRBV2; size: few; CDR3: CASTKQGGQPQHF; DNA: TGTGCCAGCACCAAACAGGGGGGCCAGCCCCAGCATTTT
D: TRBD2; J: TRBJ2-3; V: TRBV19; size: -; CDR3: CASTPHSPGLAKTDTQYF; DNA: TGTGCCAGTACCCCTCACTCTCCGGGACTAGCGAAAACAGATACGCAGTATTTT
D: TRBD2; J: TRBJ2-7; V: TRBV19; size: -; CDR3: CASSIVSGSIYEQYF; DNA: TGTGCCAGTAGTATAGTTAGCGGGAGTATCTACGAGCAGTACTTC
D: TRBD1; J: TRBJ1-2; V: TRBV6-6; size: -; CDR3: CASSDGQANYGYTF; DNA: TGTGCCAGCAGTGACGGACAGGCTAACTATGGCTACACCTTC
D: TRBD2; J: TRBJ2-5; V: TRBV19; size: -; CDR3: CASALLGSGVGETQYF; DNA: TGTGCCAGTGCCCTCCTAGGCAGCGGGGTGGGGGAGACCCAGTACTTC
D: -; J: TRBJ2-3; V: TRBV18; size: -; CDR3: CASSAGTGDTQYF; DNA: TGTGCCAGCTCAGCAGGGACGGGGGATACGCAGTATTTT
D: TRBD1; J: TRBJ1-5; V: TRBV7-6; size: -; CDR3: CASSLGTGLGSNQPQHF; DNA: TGTGCCAGCAGCTTAGGGACAGGGTTGGGTAGCAATCAGCCCCAGCATTTT
D: -; J: TRBJ1-5; V: TRBV5-1; size: -; CDR3: CASSKDGYSNQPQHF; DNA: TGCGCCAGCAGCAAAGACGGTTATAGCAATCAGCCCCAGCATTTT
D: TRBD2; J: TRBJ2-3; V: TRBV5-6; size: -; CDR3: CASKARWAGGTDTQYF; DNA: TGTGCCAGCAAAGCCAGATGGGCGGGAGGCACAGATACGCAGTATTTT
D: TRBD2; J: TRBJ2-5; V: TRBV9; size: -; CDR3: CASSVASGGLFGTQQETQYF; DNA: TGTGCCAGCAGCGTAGCTTCGGGAGGCCTGTTCGGGACGCAACAAGAGACCCAGTACTTC
D: -; J: TRBJ1-2; V: TRBV19; size: -; CDR3: CASSTTQVGIYGYTF; DNA: TGTGCCAGTAGTACCACGCAAGTGGGGATATATGGCTACACCTTC
D: -; J: TRBJ2-2; V: TRBV11-2; size: -; CDR3: CASSLGQFSAGELFF; DNA: TGTGCCAGCAGCTTAGGACAGTTCTCGGCCGGGGAGCTGTTTTTT
D: -; J: TRBJ1-2; V: TRBV7-2; size: -; CDR3: CASSLKIYGYTF; DNA: TGTGCCAGCAGCTTAAAGATCTATGGCTACACCTTC
D: -; J: TRBJ1-5; V: TRBV2; size: -; CDR3: CASTGGPGTASNQPQHF; DNA: TGTGCCAGCACCGGAGGCCCGGGGACCGCTAGCAATCAGCCCCAGCATTTT
D: -; J: TRBJ1-1; V: TRBV29-1; size: -; CDR3: CSVGGGMNTEAFF; DNA: TGCAGCGTTGGAGGGGGTATGAACACTGAAGCTTTCTTT
D: -; J: TRBJ2-3; V: TRBV29-1; size: -; CDR3: CSVDETVADTQYF; DNA: TGCAGCGTTGATGAGACTGTCGCGGATACGCAGTATTTT
D: TRBD1; J: TRBJ2-1; V: TRBV27; size: -; CDR3: CASSPRQGVDNEQFF; DNA: TGTGCCAGCAGTCCTCGACAGGGTGTCGACAATGAGCAGTTCTTC
D: TRBD1; J: TRBJ2-7; V: TRBV9; size: -; CDR3: CASSPGTASYEQYF; DNA: TGTGCCAGCAGCCCCGGGACAGCCTCCTACGAGCAGTACTTC
D: TRBD2; J: TRBJ2-7; V: TRBV11-2; size: -; CDR3: CASSSGLATSSYEQYF; DNA: TGTGCCAGCAGCTCCGGACTAGCGACTTCTTCCTACGAGCAGTACTTC
D: -; J: TRBJ2-5; V: TRBV28; size: -; CDR3: CASSTLRETQYF; DNA: TGTGCCAGCAGCACGCTAAGGGAGACCCAGTACTTC
D: TRBD1; J: TRBJ2-5; V: TRBV2; size: -; CDR3: CASSPGQAYQETQYF; DNA: TGTGCCAGCAGTCCGGGACAGGCCTACCAAGAGACCCAGTACTTC
D: -; J: TRBJ2-3; V: TRBV14; size: once; CDR3: CASSLGVHTDTQYF; DNA: TGTGCCAGCAGCTTAGGGGTGCACACAGATACGCAGTATTTT
D: -; J: TRBJ2-2; V: TRBV13; size: few; CDR3: CASSLVRSSWSGELFF; DNA: TGTGCCAGCAGCTTAGTTAGGTCCTCTTGGAGCGGGGAGCTGTTTTTT
D: TRBD1; J: TRBJ1-1; V: TRBV4-3; size: -; CDR3: CASSQGTRGLTEAFF; DNA: TGCGCCAGCAGCCAAGGGACCAGGGGGCTCACTGAAGCTTTCTTT
D: TRBD1; J: TRBJ1-1; V: TRBV11-2; size: -; CDR3: CASSSRDSHTEAFF; DNA: TGTGCCAGCAGCTCCCGGGACAGCCACACTGAAGCTTTCTTT
D: -; J: TRBJ2-1; V: TRBV7-8; size: -; CDR3: CASGIAHVNNEQFF; DNA: TGTGCCAGCGGGATAGCGCACGTGAACAATGAGCAGTTCTTC
D: TRBD2; J: TRBJ2-3; V: TRBV10-1; size: -; CDR3: CASPSGRPQDTQYF; DNA: TGCGCCAGTCCTAGCGGGAGGCCTCAAGATACGCAGTATTTT
D: TRBD1; J: TRBJ1-5; V: TRBV28; size: -; CDR3: CASRGTGGVQPQHF; DNA: TGTGCCAGCAGGGGGACAGGGGGTGTTCAGCCCCAGCATTTT
D: TRBD1; J: TRBJ1-5; V: TRBV18; size: -; CDR3: CASSRDRGDQPQHF; DNA: TGTGCCAGCTCCCGAGACAGGGGAGATCAGCCCCAGCATTTT
D: -; J: TRBJ2-7; V: TRBV7-6; size: few; CDR3: CASSVVRGALDEQYF; DNA: TGTGCCAGCAGCGTTGTTAGAGGGGCCTTGGACGAGCAGTACTTC
D: TRBD1; J: TRBJ1-1; V: TRBV27; size: -; CDR3: CASSIRQGRPGNTEAFF; DNA: TGTGCCAGCAGCATCCGACAGGGGCGTCCTGGAAACACTGAAGCTTTCTTT
D: TRBD1; J: TRBJ1-3; V: TRBV28; size: -; CDR3: CASSFSGQAVNTIYF; DNA: TGTGCCAGCAGTTTCTCAGGACAGGCGGTTAACACCATATATTTT
D: TRBD1; J: TRBJ2-7; V: TRBV6-5; size: -; CDR3: CASSTPGQGHDEQYF; DNA: TGTGCCAGCAGTACCCCGGGACAGGGTCACGACGAGCAGTACTTC
D: -; J: TRBJ2-3; V: TRBV5-1; size: -; CDR3: CASSPTPPGARADTQYF; DNA: TGCGCCAGCAGCCCCACACCCCCAGGGGCGAGGGCAGATACGCAGTATTTT
D: -; J: TRBJ2-7; V: TRBV6-6; size: -; CDR3: CASSYSDGAPPYEQYF; DNA: TGTGCCAGCAGTTACTCAGACGGGGCACCTCCCTACGAGCAGTACTTC
D: TRBD2; J: TRBJ2-1; V: TRBV27; size: -; CDR3: CASSRTSGRGRGNNEQFF; DNA: TGTGCCAGCAGTCGGACTAGCGGGAGAGGGAGGGGAAACAATGAGCAGTTCTTC
D: TRBD1; J: TRBJ2-7; V: TRBV18; size: -; CDR3: CASSPRDRGHEQYF; DNA: TGTGCCAGCTCGCCCCGGGACAGGGGGCACGAGCAGTACTTC
D: TRBD2; J: TRBJ2-5; V: TRBV27; size: -; CDR3: CASRPHGRVQETQYF; DNA: TGTGCCAGCAGACCCCACGGGAGGGTCCAAGAGACCCAGTACTTC
D: -; J: TRBJ1-1; V: TRBV20-1; size: -; CDR3: CSARWREEAFF; DNA: TGCAGTGCTAGATGGCGGGAAGAAGCTTTCTTT
D: -; J: TRBJ1-5; V: TRBV10-3; size: -; CDR3: CAITRDNNQPQHF; DNA: TGTGCCATAACGCGGGACAACAATCAGCCCCAGCATTTT
D: TRBD2; J: TRBJ2-1; V: TRBV7-8; size: -; CDR3: CASSLGLAGNFF; DNA: TGTGCCAGCAGCCTAGGACTAGCGGGAAACTTCTTC
D: TRBD2; J: TRBJ2-1; V: TRBV5-4; size: -; CDR3: CASSVGTSGSRYNEQFF; DNA: TGTGCCAGCAGCGTTGGGACTAGCGGGAGTCGTTACAATGAGCAGTTCTTC